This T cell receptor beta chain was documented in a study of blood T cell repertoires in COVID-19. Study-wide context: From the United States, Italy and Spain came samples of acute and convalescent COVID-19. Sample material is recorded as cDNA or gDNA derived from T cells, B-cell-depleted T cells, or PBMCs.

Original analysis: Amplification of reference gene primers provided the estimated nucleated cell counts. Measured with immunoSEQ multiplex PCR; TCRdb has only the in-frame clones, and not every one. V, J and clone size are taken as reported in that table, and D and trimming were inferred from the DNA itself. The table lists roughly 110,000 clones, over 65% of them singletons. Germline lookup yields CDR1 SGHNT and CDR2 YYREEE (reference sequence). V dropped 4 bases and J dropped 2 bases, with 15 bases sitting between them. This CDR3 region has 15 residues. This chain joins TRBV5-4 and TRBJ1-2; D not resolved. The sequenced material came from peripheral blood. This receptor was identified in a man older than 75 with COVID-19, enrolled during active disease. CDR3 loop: CASSPGGTENYGYTF. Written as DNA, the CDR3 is TGTGCCAGCAGCCCTGGTGGTACAGAAAACTATGGCTACACCTTC.